This T cell receptor (beta chain) originates from a study of shared clonotypes between healthy human individuals. Study outcomes and limitations: Naive CD4 clonotypes overlapped across several donors at around 4.7%.

The germline V and J ends were trimmed by 4 bases and 2 bases, with 18 bases remaining between them. This CDR3 has 18 residues. The germline V gene has CDR1 SGHTA and CDR2 FQGNSA. A word on this clone: Antigen unknown.

It was into CD45RA+ naive and CD45RA-negative memory subsets that the CD4+ cells were split. The authors split each subset's genomic DNA evenly across several immunoSEQ plates. Some clones are missing from TCRdb's copy, which holds only in-frame ones; the method was immunoSEQ multiplex PCR. The table lists about 2 million clones, around 95% of them singletons. This receptor was taken from a man younger than 30 in good health. The sequenced sample consisted of naive CD4+ T cells sorted from blood. The subset here: CD45RA+ positively selected. The V gene is TRBV7-2, the J gene TRBJ1-6; the D is unclear. CDR3 coding DNA: TGTGCCAGCAGCTACACCTCGAACGGGCTGCCCTATAATTCACCCCTCCACTTT. This sequence encodes CASSYTSNGLPYNSPLHF. The full variable domain, completed using reference TRBV7-2 and TRBJ1-6, is GAGVSQSPSNKVTEKGKDVELRCDPISGHTALYWYRQSLGQGLEFLIYFQGNSAPDKSGLPSDRFSAERTGGSVSTLTIQRTQQEDSAVYLCASSYTSNGLPYNSPLHFGNGTRLTVT.